The 30 T cell receptor beta chains reported below all come from one sample, sequenced in a study of Graves' ophthalmopathy and Graves' hyperthyroidism. Amplification targeted the TCR beta CDR3 regions, with RNA transcripts as the source material. The first round was an RT-PCR with HTBI primers, and the second round was a multiplex PCR. TCRdb redid the calling of the multiplex PCR reads with MiXCR, one entry per CDR3 protein. The sample holds about 1.2 million distinct CDR3 sequences; less than 45% are singletons and the top ten take 11%. What was sequenced was peripheral blood or thyroid tissue (not recorded which). Receptors originate from an adult man with Graves' hyperthyroidism.

The V gene is TRBV28, the J gene TRBJ2-7; 7 bases match TRBD1. J gave up 2 bases and V 6 bases, and 10 bases lay outside the gene matches. Germline V gene lookup returns CDR1 MDHEN and CDR2 SYDVKM. The CDR3 is 15 residues long. The CDR3 is CASRLTGAAAYEQYF. In DNA, the CDR3 is TGTGCCAGCAGACTCACAGGGGCCGCCGCCTACGAGCAGTACTTC.

J is TRBJ2-7 and V is TRBV25-1; possible D gene TRBD1, 7 bases. The V and J ends lost 3 bases and 6 bases respectively, with 15 bases between them. The germline CDR1 and CDR2 sequences are MGHDK and SYGVNS. The length of the CDR3 is 14 residues. The CDR3 region is CASSDPTGRSEQYF. The CDR3 DNA reads TGTGCCAGCAGTGACCCGACAGGGAGGAGCGAGCAGTACTTC.

The rearrangement joins TRBV24-1 to TRBJ2-7; 12 bases map to TRBD1. This CDR3 has 14 amino acids. Per germline, CDR1 KGHDR and CDR2 SFDVKD. After removal of 7 bases from V and 7 bases from J, the junction contained 7 bases not matched to a gene. Here the CDR3 DNA reads TGTGCCACCAGCGCAGGGACAGGGGGCTGGGAGCAGTACTTC. It codes for CATSAGTGGWEQYF.

This clonotype was observed many times. The chain is built from TRBV11-2 and TRBJ1-2; weak D call: TRBD1 (6 bases). Germline V gives CDR1 SGHAT, CDR2 FQNNGV. The CDR3 sequence is 16 residues long. V was shortened by 5 bases and J by 7 bases, with 23 bases between the two germline ends. This chain's CDR3 is CASSEGGVPARGGYTF. CDR3 in DNA: TGTGCCAGCAGCGAAGGGGGGGTCCCGGCCCGGGGTGGCTACACCTTC.

Concerning this clonotype itself: At one end, the junction sequence differs from germline, possibly due to a read error. The gene calls are TRBV13 and TRBJ2-5; tentative D call: TRBD2 (6 bases). CDR3 length: 14 residues. Per germline, CDR1 PRHDT and CDR2 FYEKMQ (reference sequence). In DNA form, the CDR3 reads TGTGCCAGCATCCCCGCGGGATACCAAGAGACCCGGTACTTC. Amino acids: CASIPAGYQETRYF.

V and J are TRBV12-3 or TRBV12-4 and TRBJ1-2; a weak D match, TRBD1 (5 bases). V was trimmed by 2 bases and J by 8 bases, leaving 12 bases between them. This CDR3 has 13 residues. This CDR3 reads CASSLRGVDGYTF. CDR3 bases: TGTGCCAGCAGTTTACGGGGCGTTGACGGCTACACCTTC.

This clonotype was found a few times. The chain uses TRBV6-5 and TRBJ2-7; a possible D gene is TRBD1 (6 bases). Germline V gene lookup returns CDR1 MNHEY and CDR2 SVGAGI. V lost 5 bases, J lost 5 bases, and 19 bases lay in between. The CDR3 spans 15 residues. The CDR3 region is CASSENLQGSHEQYF. As DNA, the CDR3 is TGTGCCAGCAGTGAGAACTTACAGGGTTCCCACGAGCAGTACTTC.

The chain links TRBV10-2 to TRBJ2-7, with 7 positions matching TRBD1. Germline CDR1 and CDR2: WSHSY and SAAADI. The CDR3 is 18 amino acids. J gave up 3 bases and V 3 bases, and 17 bases lay outside the gene matches. CDR3 nucleotides: TGCGCCAGCAGTGACTCCGGGACAGTTCACTCCTTTAGCTACGAGCAGTACTTC. Its protein product is CASSDSGTVHSFSYEQYF.

This clonotype was recorded many times. J is TRBJ2-7 and V is TRBV4-1; unclear D gene. CDR3 length: 12 amino acids. Germline-derived CDR1 and CDR2 are MGHRA and YSYEKL. Trimming removed 1 base from V and 6 bases from J, with 7 bases in between. DNA of the CDR3: TGCGCCAGCAGCCAAGGGGTGGGCGAGCAGTACTTC. It yields the protein CASSQGVGEQYF.

There are a few counts of this clonotype. This may arise from a read error, as a much more abundant clone is one base away. The chain couples TRBV7-2 to TRBJ2-7, with D possibly being TRBD1 (6 bases). Germline CDR1 SGHTA, CDR2 FQGNSA. The CDR3 length is 16 residues. In DNA form, the CDR3 reads TGTGCCAGCGGCTTACCCCGGGACACCCCCTCCTACGAGCAGTACTTC. Translated: CASGLPRDTPSYEQYF.

This clonotype was counted only a few times. V usage is TRBV7-9 and J usage is TRBJ2-5; possible D gene TRBD1, 5 bases. CDR1 is SEHNR, CDR2 FQNEAQ, per germline (reference sequence). The CDR3 is 15 amino acids. V was clipped by 5 bases and J by 0 bases, with 13 bases between them. The CDR3 DNA is TGTGCCAGCAGCCCCGACAGTCCCCACCAAGAGACCCAGTACTTC. Protein: CASSPDSPHQETQYF.

The chain couples TRBV7-2 to TRBJ1-1, with 9 bases matching TRBD1. The length of the CDR3 is 16 residues. V was pared by 8 bases and J by 1 base, with 11 bases of the junction left unmatched. Germline CDR1 and CDR2: SGHTA and FQGNSA. The CDR3 here is CASSPGTGSGNTEAFF. The CDR3 DNA reads as TGTGCCAGCTCACCGGGGACAGGGTCAGGGAACACTGAAGCTTTCTTT.

The J gene is TRBJ2-4, the V gene TRBV10-3, with D possibly being TRBD2 (6 bases). The CDR3 has 15 residues. Germline V gene lookup returns CDR1 ENHRY and CDR2 SYGVKD. The germline V and J ends were trimmed by 3 bases and 2 bases, with 11 bases remaining between them. The CDR3 region is CAISDPGESKNIQYF. The CDR3 DNA reads as TGTGCCATCAGTGACCCGGGGGAGTCCAAAAACATTCAGTACTTC.

This clonotype was observed once. The V and J genes are TRBV7-2 and TRBJ1-5; 7 nucleotides agree with TRBD1. Germline loops: CDR1 SGHTA, CDR2 FQGNSA. V dropped 5 bases and J dropped 3; count of bases not matched to a gene: 10. The CDR3 is made up of 16 amino acids. The CDR3 spells CASSVTETGLNQPQHF. In DNA form, the CDR3 reads TGTGCCAGCAGCGTCACGGAGACAGGGCTCAATCAGCCCCAGCATTTT.

The V call is TRBV19, the J call TRBJ2-3; the D is unclear. There are 14 residues in the CDR3. V lost 6 bases and J lost 0, with 10 bases in between. CDR1 is LNHDA and CDR2 is SQIVND in the germline V gene (reference sequence). As DNA, the CDR3 is TGTGCCAGTAGGGCTGAAAGCAGCACAGATACGCAGTATTTT. It encodes CASRAESSTDTQYF.

The chain joins TRBV11-2 to TRBJ1-5; no firm D call. From germline, CDR1 is SGHAT and CDR2 FQNNGV. Trimming left V 2 bases short and J 0 bases short, with 8 bases between. The CDR3 consists of 15 residues. The CDR3 sequence is CASSLSDYSNQPQHF. CDR3 sequence (DNA): TGTGCCAGCAGCTTATCTGACTATAGCAATCAGCCCCAGCATTTT.

Comments on this clonotype: The junction shows a germline mismatch at one end, possibly a read error. This chain links TRBV10-2 with TRBJ1-5; 8 bases map to TRBD1. Germline loops: CDR1 WSHSY, CDR2 SAAADI. The CDR3 totals 15 residues. The DNA of the CDR3 is TGTGCCAGCAGTGGGGCAGGGGGCAACAATCAGCCCCAGCATTTT. Residues: CASSGAGGNNQPQHF.

Regarding this clonotype: As the CDR3 is not closed by the conserved phenylalanine or tryptophan, this likely results from a read error. CDR3 coding DNA: TGTGCCAGCAGTAGGTATCCTTACGAGCAGTACCTC. This sequence encodes CASSRYPYEQYL. The J gene is TRBJ2-7, the V gene TRBV12-3 or TRBV12-4, with D hard to call. This CDR3 spans 12 amino acids. Between the trimmed V and J ends, which lost 5 bases and 4 bases, there was a span of 9 bases.

This clonotype was found many times. The gene calls are TRBV20-1 and TRBJ1-1, with D maybe TRBD1 (5 bases). The CDR3 spans 13 residues. Germline assignment: CDR1 DFQATT and CDR2 SNEGSKA (reference sequence). V shed 5 bases and J shed 7 bases, with 17 bases lying between them. The CDR3 loop is CSASGYRTSEAFF. The CDR3 region has the DNA TGCAGTGCTTCAGGGTACCGGACCAGTGAAGCTTTCTTT.

To note about this clonotype: A clone one base away is much larger, so this may be a read error. The chain couples TRBV12-3 or TRBV12-4 to TRBJ2-5; D unresolved. The CDR3 totals 13 residues. The CDR3 DNA reads as TGTGCCGGCAGAGTTTACCAGGATGAGACCCAGTACTTC. Translated: CAGRVYQDETQYF.

At least ten counts were recorded for this clonotype. V and J are TRBV7-3 and TRBJ1-2; possibly TRBD1 for D (5 bases). Germline lookup yields CDR1 SGHTA and CDR2 FQGTGA. V lost 5 bases to trimming and J lost 8 bases, with 15 bases between them. The CDR3 loop spans 13 amino acids. The CDR3 sequence is CASSEGAGKGYTF. The DNA for the CDR3 is TGTGCCAGCAGCGAAGGGGCAGGGAAAGGCTACACCTTC.

The chain has TRBV20-1 and TRBJ2-7; TRBD2 matches at 11 bases. The CDR3 extends over 11 amino acids. Looked up from germline, CDR1 is DFQATT and CDR2 is SNEGSKA (reference sequence). V was pared by 7 bases and J by 9 bases, with 5 bases of the junction left unmatched. CDR3 DNA: TGCAGTGATAGCGGGGGGGCCGCGCAGTACTTC. The encoded protein is CSDSGGAAQYF.

This clonotype occurred a few times. The chain couples TRBV2 to TRBJ2-7; 7 bases are a match to TRBD2. J was trimmed by 1 base and V by 1 base; bases with no gene match: 4. CDR3 size: 15 residues. CDR1 is SNHLY and CDR2 is FYNNEI in the germline V gene. DNA of the CDR3: TGTGCCAGCAGTGAAGGGCGGGAGCAATCCTACGAGCAGTACTTC. It encodes CASSEGREQSYEQYF.

In this sample, this clonotype turned up a few times. V is TRBV28 and J is TRBJ1-1; no clear D. This CDR3 is 14 amino acids long. The V gene lost 7 bases and the J gene lost 4 bases, with 16 bases spanning the gap. Germline loops: CDR1 MDHEN, CDR2 SYDVKM. In DNA form, the CDR3 reads TGTGCCAGCACCCCAAGGCGGGAGGCCACTGAAGCTTTCTTT. It encodes CASTPRREATEAFF.

This clonotype has at least ten counts. The chain joins TRBV10-2 to TRBJ2-2, with D perhaps TRBD1 (6 bases). The germline CDR1 and CDR2 sequences are WSHSY and SAAADI. The CDR3 totals 12 residues. The V end was cut by 4 bases, the J end by 9 bases, with 9 bases between. CDR3 nucleotide sequence: TGCGCCAGCAGTGTACAGGGAAGGGAGCTGTTTTTT. Protein product: CASSVQGRELFF.

The V and J genes are TRBV4-1 and TRBJ2-2; D not resolved. The CDR3 totals 15 residues. The germline V gene encodes CDR1 MGHRA and CDR2 YSYEKL. V was shortened by 0 bases and J by 4 bases, with 9 bases between the two germline ends. The CDR3 DNA sequence: TGCGCCAGCAGCCAAGATTACGAAACCACCGGGGAGCTGTTTTTT. Translated, it gives CASSQDYETTGELFF.

This clonotype was detected many times. This sequence joins TRBV29-1 and TRBJ1-1; a possible D gene is TRBD1 (6 bases). Between the trimmed V and J ends, which lost 5 bases and 4 bases, there was a span of 14 bases. The CDR3 loop spans 13 amino acids. Germline V CDR1 and CDR2: SQVTM, ANQGSEA. The CDR3 is CSVPRGTGTEAFF. The CDR3 DNA reads TGCAGCGTTCCAAGGGGGACGGGCACTGAAGCTTTCTTT.

This clonotype occurred many times. The V gene is TRBV29-1, the J gene TRBJ2-6; TRBD1 aligns across 7 bases. The CDR3 spans 14 residues. CDR1 and CDR2 from the germline V gene are SQVTM and ANQGSEA. Trimming at V came to 5 bases and at J to 4 bases, leaving 5 bases not matched to a gene. The CDR3 DNA reads TGCAGCGTTAAACAGGGGATGGGGGCCAACGTCCTGACTTTC. Translation gives CSVKQGMGANVLTF.

V usage is TRBV10-3 and J usage is TRBJ2-5; D might be TRBD1 (6 bases). The ends were cut back, 5 bases at V and 5 bases at J, with 18 bases in the middle. This CDR3 spans 15 amino acids. The germline V gene has CDR1 ENHRY and CDR2 SYGVKD. In DNA form, the CDR3 reads TGTGCCATCAGTTACTCGGTGGGACATTCCGAGACCCAGTACTTC. This codes for CAISYSVGHSETQYF.

The sample holds one count of this clonotype. The rearrangement joins TRBV9 to TRBJ1-5, with TRBD1 identical over 9 bases. The germline gives CDR1 SGDLS, CDR2 YYNGEE. The CDR3 loop spans 14 amino acids. The trim removed 3 bases at V and 6 bases at J, leaving 4 bases unmatched. CDR3 residues: CASSAAQGAQPQHF. In nucleotides, the CDR3 is TGTGCCAGCAGCGCAGCACAGGGGGCTCAGCCCCAGCATTTT. Drawing the rest from reference TRBV9 and TRBJ1-5, the complete variable domain is DSGVTQTPKHLITATGQRVTLRCSPRSGDLSVYWYQQSLDQGLQFLIQYYNGEERAKGNILERFSAQQFPDLHSELNLSSLELGDSALYFCASSAAQGAQPQHFGDGTRLSIL.